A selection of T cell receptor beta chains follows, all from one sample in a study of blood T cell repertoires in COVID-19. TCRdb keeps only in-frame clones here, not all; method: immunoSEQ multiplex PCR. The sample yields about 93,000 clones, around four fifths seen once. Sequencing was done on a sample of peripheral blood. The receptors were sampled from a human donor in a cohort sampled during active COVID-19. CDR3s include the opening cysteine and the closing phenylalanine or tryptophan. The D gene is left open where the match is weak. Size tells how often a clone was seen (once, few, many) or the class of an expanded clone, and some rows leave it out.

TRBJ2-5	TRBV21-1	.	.	CASSKARRYQETQYF	TGTGCCAGCAGCAAAGCGCGGCGGTACCAAGAGACCCAGTACTTC
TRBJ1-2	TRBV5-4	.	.	CASSLGSQRGYTF	TGTGCCAGCAGCTTGGGCAGTCAGCGGGGCTACACCTTC
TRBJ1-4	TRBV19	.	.	CASMGGLGEKLFF	TGTGCCAGTATGGGAGGCCTTGGTGAAAAACTGTTTTTT
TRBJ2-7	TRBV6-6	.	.	CASLMVAGGVYEQYF	TGTGCCAGTTTGATGGTAGCCGGGGGAGTCTACGAGCAGTACTTC
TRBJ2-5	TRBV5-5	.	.	CASSLRGIGETQYF	TGTGCCAGCAGCTTGCGGGGGATCGGAGAGACCCAGTACTTC
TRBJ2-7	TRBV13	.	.	CASSLGNRYYEQYF	TGTGCCAGCAGCTTAGGCAACAGATACTACGAGCAGTACTTC
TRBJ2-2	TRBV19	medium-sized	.	CASERVTGELFF	TGTGCCAGTGAAAGAGTCACCGGGGAGCTGTTTTTT
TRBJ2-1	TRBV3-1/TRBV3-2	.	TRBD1	CASSPRDRRLLGHEQFF	TGTGCCAGCAGCCCCCGGGACAGGAGGCTTCTCGGTCATGAGCAGTTCTTC
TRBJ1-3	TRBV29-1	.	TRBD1	CSVVGQGRTSGNTIYF	TGCAGCGTTGTAGGACAGGGGCGAACCTCTGGAAACACCATATATTTT
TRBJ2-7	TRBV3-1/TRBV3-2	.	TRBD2	CASSQGTSYEQYF	TGTGCCAGCAGCCAAGGGACTAGCTACGAGCAGTACTTC
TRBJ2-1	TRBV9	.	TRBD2	CASSVASSGGYNEQFF	TGTGCCAGCAGCGTAGCGTCTAGCGGGGGCTACAATGAGCAGTTCTTC
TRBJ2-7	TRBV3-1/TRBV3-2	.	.	CASSQIVYEQYF	TGTGCCAGCAGCCAAATCGTCTACGAGCAGTACTTC
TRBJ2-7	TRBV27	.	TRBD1	CASTKGQGAYEQYF	TGTGCCAGCACAAAGGGACAGGGGGCTTACGAGCAGTACTTC
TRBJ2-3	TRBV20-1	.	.	CSARLGVTQYF	TGCAGTGCTAGGCTAGGGGTTACGCAGTATTTT
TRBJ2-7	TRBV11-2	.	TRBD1	CASSLVDRVYEQYF	TGTGCCAGCAGCTTAGTCGACAGGGTTTACGAGCAGTACTTC
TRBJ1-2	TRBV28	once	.	CASSSNSIALGYTF	TGTGCCAGCAGTTCGAACTCGATTGCCCTTGGCTACACCTTC
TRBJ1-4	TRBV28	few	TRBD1	CASHPQGESTNEKLFF	TGTGCCAGCCACCCACAGGGGGAGTCAACTAATGAAAAACTGTTTTTT
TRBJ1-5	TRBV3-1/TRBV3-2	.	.	CASSRQGDHQPQHF	TGTGCCAGCAGCCGTCAGGGTGACCATCAGCCCCAGCATTTT
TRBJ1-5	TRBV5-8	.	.	CASSLQGVDGNQPQHF	TGTGCCAGCAGCTTGCAAGGGGTTGACGGCAATCAGCCCCAGCATTTT
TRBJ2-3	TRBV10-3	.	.	CAISETAGAKDTQYF	TGTGCCATCAGTGAGACGGCGGGGGCGAAAGATACGCAGTATTTT
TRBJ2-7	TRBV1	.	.	CTSIPGQDSYEQYF	TGCACCAGCATCCCTGGACAGGATTCCTACGAGCAGTACTTC
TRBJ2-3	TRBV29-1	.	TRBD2	CSVSSGGVTDTQYF	TGCAGCGTCTCTAGCGGGGGGGTCACAGATACGCAGTATTTT
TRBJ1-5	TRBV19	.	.	CASTLKPGGVNNQPQHF	TGTGCCAGTACCCTAAAACCCGGGGGGGTAAACAATCAGCCCCAGCATTTT
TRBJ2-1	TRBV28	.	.	CASSSLWGQYNEQFF	TGTGCCAGCAGTTCTCTATGGGGGCAATACAATGAGCAGTTCTTC
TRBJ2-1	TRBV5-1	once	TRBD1	CASSLAPHRGTGVQNEQFF	TGCGCCAGCAGCTTGGCCCCCCATCGCGGGACAGGGGTTCAAAATGAGCAGTTCTTC
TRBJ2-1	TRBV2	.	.	CASLKSYNEQFF	TGTGCCAGCCTAAAGTCCTACAATGAGCAGTTCTTC
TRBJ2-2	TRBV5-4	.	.	CASHLGGVGTGELFF	TGTGCCTCCCATTTAGGGGGGGTCGGGACCGGGGAGCTGTTTTTT
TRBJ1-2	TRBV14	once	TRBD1	CASSPHLTGTGYTF	TGTGCCAGCAGCCCCCACCTGACAGGGACTGGCTACACCTTC
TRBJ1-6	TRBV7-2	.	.	CASSKRESSYNSPLHF	TGTGCCAGCAGCAAACGCGAGAGCTCCTATAATTCACCCCTCCACTTT
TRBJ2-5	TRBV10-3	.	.	CAISGLRGETQYF	TGTGCCATCAGTGGACTTCGTGGGGAGACCCAGTACTTC
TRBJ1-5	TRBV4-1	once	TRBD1	CASSQELGQLNQPQHF	TGCGCCAGCAGCCAAGAATTGGGACAGCTAAATCAGCCCCAGCATTTT
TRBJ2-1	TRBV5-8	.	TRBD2	CASSFAGVAYNEQFF	TGTGCCAGCAGCTTTGCGGGAGTGGCCTACAATGAGCAGTTCTTC
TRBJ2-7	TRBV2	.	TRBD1	CASRVRGLSSYEQYF	TGTGCCAGTAGGGTCAGGGGGCTTTCATCCTACGAGCAGTACTTC
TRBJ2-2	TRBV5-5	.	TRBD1	CASSLGDRGNTGELFF	TGTGCCAGCAGCTTGGGGGACAGGGGAAACACCGGGGAGCTGTTTTTT
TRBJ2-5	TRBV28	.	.	CASNSAYQETQYF	TGTGCCAGCAATTCAGCGTACCAAGAGACCCAGTACTTC
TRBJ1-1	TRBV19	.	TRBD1	CASSIDRGGTGGATEAFF	TGTGCCAGTAGTATCGACCGTGGAGGGACAGGAGGTGCGACTGAAGCTTTCTTT
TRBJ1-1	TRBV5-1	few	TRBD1	CASSPHRGTINTEAFF	TGCGCCAGCAGCCCGCACAGGGGCACGATTAACACTGAAGCTTTCTTT
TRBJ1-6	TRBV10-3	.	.	CAISDGGQARYNSPLHF	TGTGCCATCAGTGACGGAGGCCAAGCCCGATATAATTCACCCCTCCACTTT
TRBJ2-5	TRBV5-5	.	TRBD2	CASSPIAGGAETQYF	TGTGCCAGCAGCCCGATAGCGGGAGGGGCGGAGACCCAGTACTTC
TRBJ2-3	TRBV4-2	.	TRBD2	CASSPGGSSDTQYF	TGTGCCAGCAGCCCGGGCGGGAGCTCAGATACGCAGTATTTT
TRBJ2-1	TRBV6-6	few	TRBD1	CASRPGTGGYEQFF	TGTGCCAGCAGACCCGGGACAGGGGGATATGAGCAGTTCTTC
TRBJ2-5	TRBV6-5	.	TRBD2	CATKGWEGETQYF	TGTGCCACCAAAGGGTGGGAGGGGGAGACCCAGTACTTC
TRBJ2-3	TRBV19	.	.	CATGGNGRGTDTQYF	TGTGCCACCGGCGGGAACGGCAGGGGCACAGATACGCAGTATTTT
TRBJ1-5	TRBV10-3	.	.	CAISESRTVSQPQHF	TGTGCCATCAGTGAGTCGCGTACAGTTAGTCAGCCCCAGCATTTT
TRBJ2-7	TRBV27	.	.	CASSLVFAGVYEQYF	TGTGCCAGCAGTTTAGTCTTCGCAGGGGTATACGAGCAGTACTTC
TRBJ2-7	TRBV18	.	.	CASSQGRDNEQYF	TGTGCCAGCTCACAAGGTAGGGACAACGAGCAGTACTTC
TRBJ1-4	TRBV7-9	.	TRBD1	CASSADRDIAKLFF	TGTGCCAGCAGCGCCGACAGGGATATAGCGAAACTGTTTTTT
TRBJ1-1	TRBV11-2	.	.	CASSPIRGTEAFF	TGTGCCAGCAGCCCGATTAGGGGCACTGAAGCTTTCTTT
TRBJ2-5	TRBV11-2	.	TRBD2	CASSLRSGGPRGETQYF	TGTGCCAGCAGCTTGAGGTCGGGAGGGCCTCGGGGGGAGACCCAGTACTTC
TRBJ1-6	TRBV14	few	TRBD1	CASSRQGHNSPLHF	TGTGCCAGCAGCCGACAGGGACATAATTCACCCCTCCACTTT
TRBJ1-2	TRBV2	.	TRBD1	CASSEFEGRGLGGYTF	TGTGCCAGCAGTGAATTCGAAGGCAGGGGGCTAGGGGGCTACACCTTC
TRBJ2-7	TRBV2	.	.	CASRGSNEQYF	TGTGCCAGCAGAGGGAGCAACGAGCAGTACTTC
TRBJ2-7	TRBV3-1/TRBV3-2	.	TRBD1	CASSQVQGSHEQYF	TGTGCCAGCAGCCAGGTACAGGGGAGCCACGAGCAGTACTTC
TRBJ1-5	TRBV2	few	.	CASSWRGQPQHF	TGTGCCAGCAGTTGGCGGGGACAGCCCCAGCATTTT
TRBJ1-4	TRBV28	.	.	CASSAGWGEKLFF	TGTGCCAGCAGCGCAGGGTGGGGTGAAAAACTGTTTTTT